The clone carrying this T cell receptor (beta chain) occurred once. What it binds is unknown. These data belong to a study of cytomegalovirus exposure and HLA in healthy donors. TCRdb's copy holds only in-frame clones and misses some; the assay was immunoSEQ multiplex PCR. Among some 65,000 clones, about 94% were seen once, and the ten largest hold about 4%. Notes on the study in general: The finding came from a later analysis; first-cohort TCR clusters tended to co-occur in the 130 or so validation repertoires.

This CDR3 region has 17 residues. Looked up from germline, CDR1 is SGHDT and CDR2 is YYEEEE. V lost 2 bases to trimming and J lost 6 bases, with 23 bases between them. Material for sequencing was PBMCs. The receptor was isolated from a man aged 18 to 35 in good health and CMV-seropositive. The V call is TRBV5-6, the J call TRBJ1-1; D is perhaps TRBD1 (6 bases). CDR3 bases: TGTGCCAGCAGCTTAACCAGGGGATTACCAAACCGAGCTGAAGCTTTCTTT. This gives the protein CASSLTRGLPNRAEAFF. The entire variable domain, with the rest obtained from reference TRBV5-6 and TRBJ1-1, is as follows: DAGVTQSPTHLIKTRGQQVTLRCSPKSGHDTVSWYQQALGQGPQFIFQYYEEEERQRGNFPDRFSGHQFPNYSSELNVNALLLGDSALYLCASSLTRGLPNRAEAFFGQGTRLTVV.